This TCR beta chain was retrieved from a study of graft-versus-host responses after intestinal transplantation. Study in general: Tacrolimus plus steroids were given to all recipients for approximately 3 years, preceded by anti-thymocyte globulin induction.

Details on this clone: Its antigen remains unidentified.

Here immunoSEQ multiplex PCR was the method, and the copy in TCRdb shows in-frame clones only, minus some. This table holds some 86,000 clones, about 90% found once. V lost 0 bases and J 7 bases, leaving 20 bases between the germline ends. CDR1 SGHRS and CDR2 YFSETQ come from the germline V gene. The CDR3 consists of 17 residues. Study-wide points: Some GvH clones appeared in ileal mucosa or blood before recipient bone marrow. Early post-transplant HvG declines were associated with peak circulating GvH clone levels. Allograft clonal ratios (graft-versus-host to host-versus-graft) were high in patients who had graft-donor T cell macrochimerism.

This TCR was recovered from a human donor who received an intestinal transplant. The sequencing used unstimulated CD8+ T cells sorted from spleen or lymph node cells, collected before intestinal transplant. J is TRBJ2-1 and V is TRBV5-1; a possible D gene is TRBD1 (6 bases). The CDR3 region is CASSLEVGAVIFNEQFF. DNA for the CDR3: TGCGCCAGCAGCTTGGAGGTGGGGGCCGTAATATTTAATGAGCAGTTCTTC.